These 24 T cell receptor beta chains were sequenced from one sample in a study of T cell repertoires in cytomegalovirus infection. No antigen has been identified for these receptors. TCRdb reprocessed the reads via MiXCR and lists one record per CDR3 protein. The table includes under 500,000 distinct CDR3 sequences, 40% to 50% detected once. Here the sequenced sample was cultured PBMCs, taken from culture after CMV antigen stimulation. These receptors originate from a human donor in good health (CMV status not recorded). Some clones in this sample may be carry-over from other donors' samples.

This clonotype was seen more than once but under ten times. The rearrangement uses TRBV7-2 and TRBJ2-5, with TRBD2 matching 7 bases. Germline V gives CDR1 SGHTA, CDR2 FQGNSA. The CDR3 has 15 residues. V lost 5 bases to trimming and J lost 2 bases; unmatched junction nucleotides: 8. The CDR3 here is CASSQQRGEQETQYF. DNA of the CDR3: TGTGCCAGCAGCCAACAACGGGGGGAGCAAGAGACCCAGTACTTC.

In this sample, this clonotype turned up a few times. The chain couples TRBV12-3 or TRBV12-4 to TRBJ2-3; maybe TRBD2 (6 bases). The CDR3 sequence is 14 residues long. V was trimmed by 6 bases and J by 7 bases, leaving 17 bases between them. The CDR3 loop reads CASSPGLRSNTQYF. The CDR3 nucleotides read TGTGCCAGCAGCCCGGGACTTAGATCGAATACGCAGTATTTT.

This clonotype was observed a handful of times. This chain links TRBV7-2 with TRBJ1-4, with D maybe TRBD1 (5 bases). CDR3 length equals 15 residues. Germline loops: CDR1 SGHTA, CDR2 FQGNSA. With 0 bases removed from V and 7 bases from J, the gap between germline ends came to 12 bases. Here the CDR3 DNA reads TGTGCCAGCAGCTTAGCGCCGGGGCGGGGTGAAAAACTGTTTTTT. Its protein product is CASSLAPGRGEKLFF.

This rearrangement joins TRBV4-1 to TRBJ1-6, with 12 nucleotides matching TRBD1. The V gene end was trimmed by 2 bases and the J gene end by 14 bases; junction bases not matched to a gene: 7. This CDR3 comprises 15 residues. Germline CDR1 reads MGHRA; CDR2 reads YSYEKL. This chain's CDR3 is CASSQSGTGGKALHF. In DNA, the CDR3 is TGCGCCAGCAGCCAAAGCGGGACAGGGGGCAAGGCCCTCCACTTT.

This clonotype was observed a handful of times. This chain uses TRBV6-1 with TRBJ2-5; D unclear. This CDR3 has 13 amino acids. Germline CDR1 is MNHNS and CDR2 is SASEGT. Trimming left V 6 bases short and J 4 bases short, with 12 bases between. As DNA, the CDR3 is TGTGCCAGCAGCGTTGACTTTCGAGAGACCCAGTACTTC. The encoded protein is CASSVDFRETQYF.

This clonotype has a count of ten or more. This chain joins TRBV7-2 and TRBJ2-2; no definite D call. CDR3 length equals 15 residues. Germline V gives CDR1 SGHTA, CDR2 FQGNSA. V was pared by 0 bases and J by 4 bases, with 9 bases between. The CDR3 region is CASSLAPTGTGELFF. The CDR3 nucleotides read TGTGCCAGCAGCTTAGCGCCGACGGGCACCGGGGAGCTGTTTTTT.

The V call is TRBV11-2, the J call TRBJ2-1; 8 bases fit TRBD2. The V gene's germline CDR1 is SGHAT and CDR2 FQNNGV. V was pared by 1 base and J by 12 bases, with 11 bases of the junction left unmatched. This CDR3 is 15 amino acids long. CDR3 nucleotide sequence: TGTGCCAGCAGCTTAGGCGGGACTAGGGCTGGTCGGCAGTTCTTC. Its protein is CASSLGGTRAGRQFF.

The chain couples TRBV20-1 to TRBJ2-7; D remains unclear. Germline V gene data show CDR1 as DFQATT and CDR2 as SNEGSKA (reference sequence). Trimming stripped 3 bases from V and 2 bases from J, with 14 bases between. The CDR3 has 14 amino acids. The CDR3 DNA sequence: TGCAGTGCTAGGCGAAGTGGGCAAGCCTACGAGCAGTACTTC. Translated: CSARRSGQAYEQYF.

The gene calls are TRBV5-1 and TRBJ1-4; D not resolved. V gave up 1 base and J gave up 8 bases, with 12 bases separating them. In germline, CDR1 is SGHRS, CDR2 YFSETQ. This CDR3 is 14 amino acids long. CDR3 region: CASSLRGSEEKLFF. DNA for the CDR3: TGCGCCAGCAGCTTGAGAGGTTCGGAGGAAAAACTGTTTTTT.

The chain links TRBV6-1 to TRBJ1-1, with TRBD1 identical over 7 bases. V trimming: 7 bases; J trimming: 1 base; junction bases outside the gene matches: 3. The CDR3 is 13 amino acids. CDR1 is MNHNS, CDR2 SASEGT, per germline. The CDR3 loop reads CASTWTGNTEAFF. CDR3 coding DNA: TGTGCCAGCACTTGGACAGGGAACACTGAAGCTTTCTTT.

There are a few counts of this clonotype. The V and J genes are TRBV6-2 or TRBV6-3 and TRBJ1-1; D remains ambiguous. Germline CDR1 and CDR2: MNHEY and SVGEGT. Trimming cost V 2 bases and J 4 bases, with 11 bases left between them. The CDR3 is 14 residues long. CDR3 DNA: TGTGCCAGCAGTTACCGAGCCGGGAGCACTGAAGCTTTCTTT. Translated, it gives CASSYRAGSTEAFF.

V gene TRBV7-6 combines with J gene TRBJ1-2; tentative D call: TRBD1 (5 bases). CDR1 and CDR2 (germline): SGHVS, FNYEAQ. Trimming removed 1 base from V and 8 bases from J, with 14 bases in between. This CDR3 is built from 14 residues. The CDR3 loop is CASSLGGGSRGYTF. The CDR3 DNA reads TGTGCCAGCAGCTTAGGTGGGGGGAGCCGAGGCTACACCTTC.

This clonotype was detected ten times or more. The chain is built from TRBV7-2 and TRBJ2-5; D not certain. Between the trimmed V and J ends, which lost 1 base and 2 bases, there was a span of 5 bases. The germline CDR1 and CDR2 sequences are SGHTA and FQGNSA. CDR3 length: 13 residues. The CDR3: CASSLDYQETQYF. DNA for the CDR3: TGTGCCAGCAGCTTAGACTATCAAGAGACCCAGTACTTC.

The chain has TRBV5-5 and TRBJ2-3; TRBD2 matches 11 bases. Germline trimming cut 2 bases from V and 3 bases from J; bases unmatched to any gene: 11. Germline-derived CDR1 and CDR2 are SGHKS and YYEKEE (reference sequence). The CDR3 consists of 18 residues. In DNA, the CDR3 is TGTGCCAGCAGCTTTTTTCTAGCGGGGGGCCGGTCGACAGATACGCAGTATTTT. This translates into CASSFFLAGGRSTDTQYF.

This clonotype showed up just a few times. For the CDR3, the DNA is TGTGCCAGCAGTTGGGGGACAGGGTACCAAGAGACCCAGTACTTC. Translation gives CASSWGTGYQETQYF. The chain has TRBV7-9 and TRBJ2-5, with 9 bases fitting TRBD1. The germline CDR1 and CDR2 sequences are SEHNR and FQNEAQ (reference sequence). This CDR3 spans 15 amino acids. Trimming at V came to 6 bases and at J to 0 bases, leaving 5 bases not matched to a gene.

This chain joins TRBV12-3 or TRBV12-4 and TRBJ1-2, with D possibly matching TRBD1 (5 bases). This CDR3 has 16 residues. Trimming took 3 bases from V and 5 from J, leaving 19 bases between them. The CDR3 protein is CASSFGFPTGAYGYTF. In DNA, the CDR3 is TGTGCCAGCAGTTTTGGGTTCCCTACTGGGGCTTATGGCTACACCTTC.

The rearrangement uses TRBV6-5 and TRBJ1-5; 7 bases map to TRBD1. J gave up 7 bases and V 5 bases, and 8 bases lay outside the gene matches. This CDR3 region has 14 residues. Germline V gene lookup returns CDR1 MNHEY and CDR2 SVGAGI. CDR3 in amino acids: CASSADREVQPQHF. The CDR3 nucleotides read TGTGCCAGCAGTGCTGACAGGGAGGTACAGCCCCAGCATTTT.

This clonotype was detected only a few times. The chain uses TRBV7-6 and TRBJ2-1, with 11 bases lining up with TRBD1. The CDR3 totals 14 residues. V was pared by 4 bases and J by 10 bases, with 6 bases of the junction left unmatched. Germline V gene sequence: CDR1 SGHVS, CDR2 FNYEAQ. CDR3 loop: CASSSGQGGQEQFF. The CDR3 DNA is TGTGCCAGCAGCTCGGGACAGGGGGGACAGGAGCAGTTCTTC.

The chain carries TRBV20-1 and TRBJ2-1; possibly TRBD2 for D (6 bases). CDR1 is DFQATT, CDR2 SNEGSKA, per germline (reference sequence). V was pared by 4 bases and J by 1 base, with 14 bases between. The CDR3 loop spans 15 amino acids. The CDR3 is CSANGGTKSYNEQFF. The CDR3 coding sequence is TGCAGTGCTAACGGCGGGACCAAATCCTACAATGAGCAGTTCTTC.

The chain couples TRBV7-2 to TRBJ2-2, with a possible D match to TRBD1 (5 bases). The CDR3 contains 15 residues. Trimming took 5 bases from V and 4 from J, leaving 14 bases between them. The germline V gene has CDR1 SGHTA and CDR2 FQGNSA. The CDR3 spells CASSQLWGRTGELFF. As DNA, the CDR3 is TGTGCCAGCAGCCAACTGTGGGGCCGCACCGGGGAGCTGTTTTTT.

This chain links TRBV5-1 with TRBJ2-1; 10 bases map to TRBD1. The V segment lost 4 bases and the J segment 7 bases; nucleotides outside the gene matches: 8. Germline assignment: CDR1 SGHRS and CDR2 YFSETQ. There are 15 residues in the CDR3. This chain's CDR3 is CASSSGQGVTNEQFF. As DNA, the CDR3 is TGCGCCAGCAGCAGTGGACAGGGGGTTACTAATGAGCAGTTCTTC.

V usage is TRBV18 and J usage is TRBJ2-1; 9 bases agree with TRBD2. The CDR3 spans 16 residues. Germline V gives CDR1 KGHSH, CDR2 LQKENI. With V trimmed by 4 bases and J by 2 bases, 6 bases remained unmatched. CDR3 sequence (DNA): TGTGCCAGCTCACTCCTAGCGGGAAGGACCTACAATGAGCAGTTCTTC. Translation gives CASSLLAGRTYNEQFF.

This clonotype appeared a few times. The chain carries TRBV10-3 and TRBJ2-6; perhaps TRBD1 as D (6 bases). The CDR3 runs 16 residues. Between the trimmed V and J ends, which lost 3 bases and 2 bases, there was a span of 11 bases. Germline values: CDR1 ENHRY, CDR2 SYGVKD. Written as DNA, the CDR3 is TGTGCCATCAGTGACGGGACATATGCTGGGGCCAACGTCCTGACTTTC. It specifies CAISDGTYAGANVLTF.

For the CDR3, the DNA is TGTGCCAGTAGTATTTTGGAACAGCCCCAGCATTTT. This translates into CASSILEQPQHF. The chain uses TRBV19 and TRBJ1-5; D is unclear. Between the trimmed V and J ends, which lost 3 bases and 7 bases, there was a span of 7 bases. Germline V gene lookup returns CDR1 LNHDA and CDR2 SQIVND (reference sequence). There are 12 residues in the CDR3. The full variable domain, with the rest looked up from reference TRBV19 and TRBJ1-5, is DGGITQSPKYLFRKEGQNVTLSCEQNLNHDAMYWYRQDPGQGLRLIYYSQIVNDFQKGDIAEGYSVSREKKESFPLTVTSAQKNPTAFYLCASSILEQPQHFGDGTRLSIL.